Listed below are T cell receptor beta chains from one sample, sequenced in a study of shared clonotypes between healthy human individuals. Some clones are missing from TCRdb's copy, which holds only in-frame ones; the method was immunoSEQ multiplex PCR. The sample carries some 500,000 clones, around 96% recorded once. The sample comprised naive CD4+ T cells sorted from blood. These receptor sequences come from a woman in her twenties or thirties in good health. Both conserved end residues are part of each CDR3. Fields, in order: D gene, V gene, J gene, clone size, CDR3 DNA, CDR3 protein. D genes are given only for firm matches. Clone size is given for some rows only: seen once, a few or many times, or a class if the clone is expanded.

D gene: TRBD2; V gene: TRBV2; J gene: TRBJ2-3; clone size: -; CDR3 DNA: TGTGCCAGCAGTCAAAGGGCGGGAGTGTCAGATACGCAGTATTTT; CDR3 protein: CASSQRAGVSDTQYF
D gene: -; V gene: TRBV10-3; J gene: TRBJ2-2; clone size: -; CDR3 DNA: TGTGCCATCAGTGGACTCGCGAACACCGGGGAGCTGTTTTTT; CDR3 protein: CAISGLANTGELFF
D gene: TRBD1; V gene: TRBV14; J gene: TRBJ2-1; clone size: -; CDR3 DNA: TGTGCCAGCAGCGCAGCTGGGACAGGGCAACCCCTACCCACCTACCTCTTC; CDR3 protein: CASSAAGTGQPLPTYLF
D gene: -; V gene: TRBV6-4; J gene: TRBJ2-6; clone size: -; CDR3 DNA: TGTGCCACTCACCCAACAGGGAACTCTGGGGCCAACGTCCTGACTTTC; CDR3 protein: CATHPTGNSGANVLTF
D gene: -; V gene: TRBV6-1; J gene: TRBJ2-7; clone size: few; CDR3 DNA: TGTGCCAGCAGTGTCCCTATCTACGAGCAGTACTTC; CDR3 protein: CASSVPIYEQYF
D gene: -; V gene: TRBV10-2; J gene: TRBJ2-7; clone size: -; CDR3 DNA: TGCGCCAGCAAAGCGGGTAAGGCCTACGAGCAGTACTTC; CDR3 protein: CASKAGKAYEQYF
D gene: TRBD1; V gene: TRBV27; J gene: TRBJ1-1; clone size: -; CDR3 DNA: TGTGCCAGCAGCCCCGACAGGGCAGTAGAAGAAGCTTTCTTT; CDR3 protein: CASSPDRAVEEAFF
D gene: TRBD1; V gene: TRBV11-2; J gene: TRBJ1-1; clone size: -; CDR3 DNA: TGTGCCAGCAGCTCGCCCCGGACAGGTTATAACACTGAAGCTTTCTTT; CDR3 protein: CASSSPRTGYNTEAFF
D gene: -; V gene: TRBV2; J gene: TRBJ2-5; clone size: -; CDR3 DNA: TGTGCCAGCGACTACCACCAAGAGACCCAGTACTTC; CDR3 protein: CASDYHQETQYF
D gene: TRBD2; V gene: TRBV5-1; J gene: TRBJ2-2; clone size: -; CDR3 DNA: TGCGCCAGCAGCTTGGGACTAGCTACGAACACCGGGGAGCTGTTTTTT; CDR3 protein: CASSLGLATNTGELFF
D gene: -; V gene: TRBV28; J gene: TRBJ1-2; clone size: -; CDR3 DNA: TGTGCCAGCAGTTTAGGGGGCGGACCTAACTATGGCTACACCTTC; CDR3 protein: CASSLGGGPNYGYTF
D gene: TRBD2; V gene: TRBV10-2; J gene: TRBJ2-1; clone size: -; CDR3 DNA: TGCGCCAGCAGGTCCGGGACTAGCGGGACAAATGAGCAGTTCTTC; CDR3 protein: CASRSGTSGTNEQFF
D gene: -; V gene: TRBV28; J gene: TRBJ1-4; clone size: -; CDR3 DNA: TGTGCCAGCAGTGCTTCAGGGTATAATGAAAAACTGTTTTTT; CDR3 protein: CASSASGYNEKLFF
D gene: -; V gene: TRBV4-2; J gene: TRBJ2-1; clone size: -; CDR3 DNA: TGTGCCAGCAGCCAAGGGCGGTTACTTTACAATGAGCAGTTCTTC; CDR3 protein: CASSQGRLLYNEQFF
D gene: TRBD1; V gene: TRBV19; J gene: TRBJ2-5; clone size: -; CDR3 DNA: TGTGCCAGTACGGACGGGACAGAACCCCTGGGGCAAGAGACCCAGTACTTC; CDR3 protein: CASTDGTEPLGQETQYF
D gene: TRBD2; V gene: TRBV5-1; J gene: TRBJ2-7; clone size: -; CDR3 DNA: TGCGCCAGCAGCGCATCTAGCGGGACCTCCTACGAGCAGTACTTC; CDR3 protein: CASSASSGTSYEQYF
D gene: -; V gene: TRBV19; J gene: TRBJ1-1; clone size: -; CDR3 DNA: TGTGCCAGTAGTATCTCCGGGACAAAGGCGAACACTGAAGCTTTCTTT; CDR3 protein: CASSISGTKANTEAFF
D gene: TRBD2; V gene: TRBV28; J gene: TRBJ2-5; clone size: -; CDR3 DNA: TGTGCCAGCAGTTTATATCGCAGCGGGAGGATAAAAGAGACCCAGTACTTC; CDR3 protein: CASSLYRSGRIKETQYF
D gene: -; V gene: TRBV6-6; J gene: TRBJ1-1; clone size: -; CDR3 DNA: TGTGCCAGCAGTTACGGGACACTAGCTTTCTTT; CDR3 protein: CASSYGTLAFF
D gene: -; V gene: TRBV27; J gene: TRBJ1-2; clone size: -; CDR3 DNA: TGTGCCAGCAGTTTCGGGGGGCCTCCCTATGGCTACACCTTC; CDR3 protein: CASSFGGPPYGYTF
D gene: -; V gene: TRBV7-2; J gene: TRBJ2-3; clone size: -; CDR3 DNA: TGTGCCAGCAGCTTATCAGATACGCAGTATTTT; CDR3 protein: CASSLSDTQYF
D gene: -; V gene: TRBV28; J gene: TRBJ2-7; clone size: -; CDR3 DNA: TGTGCCAGCAGTATACAACCAGGGGGGGGCGAGCAGTACTTC; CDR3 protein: CASSIQPGGGEQYF
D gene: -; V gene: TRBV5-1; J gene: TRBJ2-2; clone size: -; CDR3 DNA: TGCGCCAGCAGAGGGGCCACGAACACCGGGGAGCTGTTTTTT; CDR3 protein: CASRGATNTGELFF
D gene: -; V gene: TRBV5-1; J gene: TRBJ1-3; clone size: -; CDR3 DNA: TGCGCCAGCAGCTCGGGGGCCGCGGGAAACACCATATATTTT; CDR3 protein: CASSSGAAGNTIYF
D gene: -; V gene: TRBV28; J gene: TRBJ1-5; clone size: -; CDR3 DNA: TGTGCCAGCAAATCCCAGTCGTCCTGGGGATTGGCCAATCAGCCCCAGCATTTT; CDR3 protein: CASKSQSSWGLANQPQHF
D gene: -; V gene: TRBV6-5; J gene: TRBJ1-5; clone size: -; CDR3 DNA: TGTGCCAGCAGTTACTCGGAGGGGGAGCAGCCCCAGCATTTT; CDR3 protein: CASSYSEGEQPQHF
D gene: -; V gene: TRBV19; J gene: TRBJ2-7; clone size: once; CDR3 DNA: TGTGCCAGTAGTATCCGCGGGGACAGTTCCTACGAGCAGTACTTC; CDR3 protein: CASSIRGDSSYEQYF
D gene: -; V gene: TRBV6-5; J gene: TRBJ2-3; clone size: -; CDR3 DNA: TGTGCCAGCAGTCAAAATATATACACAGATACGCAGTATTTT; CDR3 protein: CASSQNIYTDTQYF
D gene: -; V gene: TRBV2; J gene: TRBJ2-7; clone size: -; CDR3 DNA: TGTGCCAGCAGTTACAGCTCCTACGAGCAGTACTTC; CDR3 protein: CASSYSSYEQYF
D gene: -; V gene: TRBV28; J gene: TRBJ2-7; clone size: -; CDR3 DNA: TGTGCCAGCAGACAGGACGGGTCCTACGAGCAGTACTTC; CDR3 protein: CASRQDGSYEQYF
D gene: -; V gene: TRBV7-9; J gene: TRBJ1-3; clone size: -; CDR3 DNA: TGTGCCAGCAGCATCCATCTGAGCTCTGGAAACACCATATATTTT; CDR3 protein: CASSIHLSSGNTIYF
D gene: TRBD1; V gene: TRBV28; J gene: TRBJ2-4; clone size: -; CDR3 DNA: TGTGCCAGCAGTCCCCGGACAGGGGCCATCCTAGCCAAAAACATTCAGTACTTC; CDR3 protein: CASSPRTGAILAKNIQYF
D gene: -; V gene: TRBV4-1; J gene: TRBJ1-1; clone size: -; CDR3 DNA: TGCGCCAGCAGCAAACCTGGGGGCATGAAAGCTTTCTTT; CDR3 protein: CASSKPGGMKAFF
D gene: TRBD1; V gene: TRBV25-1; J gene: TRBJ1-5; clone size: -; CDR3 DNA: TGTGCCAGCAGTGAATGCGCCCGGGACAGGGGAAAACAGCCCCAGCATTTT; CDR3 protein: CASSECARDRGKQPQHF
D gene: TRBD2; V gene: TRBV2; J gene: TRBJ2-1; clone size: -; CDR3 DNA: TGTGCCAGCGGTCGACTAGCGGTATTGAATGAGCAGTTCTTC; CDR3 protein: CASGRLAVLNEQFF
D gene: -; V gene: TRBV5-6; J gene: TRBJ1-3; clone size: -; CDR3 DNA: TGTGCCAGCAGCTTAATGCCCTCTGGAAACACCATATATTTT; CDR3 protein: CASSLMPSGNTIYF
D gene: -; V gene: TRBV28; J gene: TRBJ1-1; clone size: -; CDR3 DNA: TGTGCCAGCAAGACCGGGAACACTGAAGCTTTCTTT; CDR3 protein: CASKTGNTEAFF
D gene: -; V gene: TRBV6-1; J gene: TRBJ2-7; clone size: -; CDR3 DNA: TGTGCCAGCAAGGCTAGCTCCACCTACGAGCAGTACTTC; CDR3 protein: CASKASSTYEQYF
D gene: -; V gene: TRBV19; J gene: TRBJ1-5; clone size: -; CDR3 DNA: TGTGCCAGTAGGTGGAAAATTTTGGGCAATCAGCCCCAGCATTTT; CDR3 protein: CASRWKILGNQPQHF
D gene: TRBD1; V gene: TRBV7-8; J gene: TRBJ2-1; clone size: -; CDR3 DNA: TGTGCCAGCAGCCGAGGACAGGGAACGGGGTACAATGAGCAGTTCTTC; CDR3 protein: CASSRGQGTGYNEQFF
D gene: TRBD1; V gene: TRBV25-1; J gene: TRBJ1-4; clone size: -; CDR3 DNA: TGTGCCAGCAGGACCGGGACAGGGGGTGAAAAACTGTTTTTT; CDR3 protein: CASRTGTGGEKLFF
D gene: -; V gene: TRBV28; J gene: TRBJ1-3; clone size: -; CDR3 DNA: TGTGCCAGCAGTTCAGAATCTGGAAACACCATATATTTT; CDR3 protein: CASSSESGNTIYF
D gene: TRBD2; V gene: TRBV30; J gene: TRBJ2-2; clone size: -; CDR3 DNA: TGTGCCTGGAGACCTAGCGGGAAATCCGGGGAGCTGTTTTTT; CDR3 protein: CAWRPSGKSGELFF
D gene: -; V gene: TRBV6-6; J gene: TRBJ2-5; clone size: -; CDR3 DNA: TGTGCCAGCAGTAAGGCCCTATCCCAAGAGACCCAGTACTTC; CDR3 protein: CASSKALSQETQYF
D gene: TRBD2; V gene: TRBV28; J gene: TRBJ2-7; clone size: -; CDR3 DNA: TGTGCCAGCAGCCTCGGGACTACGAACTACGAGCAGTACTTC; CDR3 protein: CASSLGTTNYEQYF
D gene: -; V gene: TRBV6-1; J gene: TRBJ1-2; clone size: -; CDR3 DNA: TGTGCCAGCAGTGAAGCCCCGATCCATGGCTACACCTTC; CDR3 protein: CASSEAPIHGYTF
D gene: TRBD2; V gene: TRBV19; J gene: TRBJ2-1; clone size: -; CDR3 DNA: TGTGCCAGTAGTAAGACTAGCGGGAGGGCACAGGATATGCAGTTCTTC; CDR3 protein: CASSKTSGRAQDMQFF
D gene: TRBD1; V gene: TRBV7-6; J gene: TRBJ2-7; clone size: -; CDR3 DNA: TGTGCCAGCAGCCCCTCAGGGGGCTACGAGCAGTACTTC; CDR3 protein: CASSPSGGYEQYF
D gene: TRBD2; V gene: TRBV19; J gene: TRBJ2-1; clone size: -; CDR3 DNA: TGTGCCAGTAGCCAACAGTGGGGAGGGTTAAGGGATGAGCAGTTCTTC; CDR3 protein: CASSQQWGGLRDEQFF
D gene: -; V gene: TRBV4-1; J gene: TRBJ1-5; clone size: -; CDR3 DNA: TGCGCCAGCAAGCCAGGGGTATGGGCTTCCAATCAGCCCCAGCATTTT; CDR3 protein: CASKPGVWASNQPQHF
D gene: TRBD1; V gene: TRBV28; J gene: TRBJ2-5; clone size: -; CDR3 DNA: TGTGCCAGCAGTACAGGGGGCGCCCGGGAGACCCAGTACTTC; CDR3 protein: CASSTGGARETQYF
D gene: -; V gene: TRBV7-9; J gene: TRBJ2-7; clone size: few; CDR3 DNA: TGTGCCAGCAGCTTAACTGTACAGGACTACGAGCAGTACTTC; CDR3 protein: CASSLTVQDYEQYF
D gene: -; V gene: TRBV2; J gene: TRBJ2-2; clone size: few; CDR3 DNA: TGTGCCAGCAGAGCCGGGGAGCTGTTTTTT; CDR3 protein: CASRAGELFF
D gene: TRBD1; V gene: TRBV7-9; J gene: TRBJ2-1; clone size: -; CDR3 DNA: TGTGCCAGCAGCTTAGGTGGACAGGGGGCCAACAATGAGCAGTTCTTC; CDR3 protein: CASSLGGQGANNEQFF
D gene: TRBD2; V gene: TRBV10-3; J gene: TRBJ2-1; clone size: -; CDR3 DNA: TGTGCCATCAGTGACAGCGGGAGGAGCAATGAGCAGTTCTTC; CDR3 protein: CAISDSGRSNEQFF
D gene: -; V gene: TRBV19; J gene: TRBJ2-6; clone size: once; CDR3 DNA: TGTGCCAGCCAGGGTTCTGGGGCCAACGTCCTGACTTTC; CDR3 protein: CASQGSGANVLTF
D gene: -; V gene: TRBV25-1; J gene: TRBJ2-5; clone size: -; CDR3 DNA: TGTGCCAGCAGTGAATTATCAGTTGCAGAGACCCAGTACTTC; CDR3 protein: CASSELSVAETQYF
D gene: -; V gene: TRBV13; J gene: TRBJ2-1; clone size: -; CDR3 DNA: TGTGCCAGCAGCTTAGAGGTCCGGGGCGGGCATGAGCAGTTCTTC; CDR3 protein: CASSLEVRGGHEQFF
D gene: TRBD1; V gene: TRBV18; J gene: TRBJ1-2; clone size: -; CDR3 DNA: TGTGCCAGCTCACCAGTGGGACAGTCAAACTATGGCTACACCTTC; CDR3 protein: CASSPVGQSNYGYTF